The 8 T cell receptor beta chains in this list originate from one sample, sequenced in a study of blood T cell repertoires in COVID-19. Profiled with immunoSEQ multiplex PCR; TCRdb holds only in-frame clones, not every one. The table shows about 230,000 clones, with 85% to 90% occurring only once. Sequenced: peripheral blood. Receptor source: a man aged 50-60 years with COVID-19, enrolled during active disease.

The chain is built from TRBV24-1 and TRBJ1-5; D unresolved. The CDR3 length is 15 residues. Germline V lookup: CDR1 KGHDR, CDR2 SFDVKD. Trimming removed 4 bases from V and 0 bases from J, with 9 bases in between. The CDR3 region has the DNA TGTGCCACCAGTGAATTGCTTCCTAGCAATCAGCCCCAGCATTTT. Residues: CATSELLPSNQPQHF.

This chain links TRBV9 with TRBJ2-7; 7 bases fit TRBD2. V gave up 3 bases and J gave up 3 bases; unmatched junction bases: 15. CDR1 and CDR2 from the germline V gene are SGDLS and YYNGEE. This CDR3 contains 17 residues. The CDR3 DNA reads TGTGCCAGCAGCGCCCGGGAGATCAGCGGGGCGGACTACGAGCAGTACTTC. Protein product: CASSAREISGADYEQYF.

V is TRBV7-3 and J is TRBJ2-1; a possible D gene is TRBD1 (8 bases). This CDR3 region has 17 residues. V lost 5 bases to trimming and J lost 8 bases, with 25 bases between them. Germline V gene sequence: CDR1 SGHTA, CDR2 FQGTGA. The CDR3 is CASSDPGGQGSVHEQFF. The DNA of the CDR3 is TGTGCCAGCAGCGACCCGGGAGGACAGGGTTCGGTCCATGAGCAGTTCTTC.

This clone was seen a few times. The genes are TRBV5-1 and TRBJ2-7; TRBD2 agrees at 8 bases. Unmatched junction bases numbered 6, after V lost 5 bases and J lost 2 bases. The CDR3 has 14 amino acids. Germline CDR1 is SGHRS and CDR2 is YFSETQ. This CDR3 is CASSSGMAPYEQYF. The CDR3 bases are TGCGCCAGCAGTAGCGGGATGGCTCCCTACGAGCAGTACTTC.

This sequence joins TRBV7-3 and TRBJ2-2; 7 nucleotides align to TRBD2. Germline CDR1 and CDR2: SGHTA and FQGTGA. V shed 2 bases and J 0 bases; nucleotides not matched to a gene: 3. The CDR3 extends over 16 amino acids. The DNA of the CDR3 is TGTGCCAGCAGCTTATCTGGACTAGCGAACACCGGGGAGCTGTTTTTT. Protein product: CASSLSGLANTGELFF.

The chain employs TRBV18 and TRBJ2-3, with unresolved D. With 4 bases removed from V and 0 bases from J, the gap between germline ends came to 8 bases. This CDR3 region has 14 residues. The germline V gene has CDR1 KGHSH and CDR2 LQKENI. The CDR3 loop reads CASSLPSSTDTQYF. CDR3 DNA sequence: TGTGCCAGCTCACTCCCGTCGAGCACAGATACGCAGTATTTT.

The V and J genes are TRBV10-3 and TRBJ2-1; tentatively, D is TRBD2 (5 bases). Trimming removed 4 bases from V and 2 bases from J, with 15 bases in between. The CDR3 loop spans 16 amino acids. CDR1 and CDR2 (germline): ENHRY, SYGVKD. The CDR3 region is CAISVIRDRAYNEQFF. DNA for the CDR3: TGTGCCATCAGTGTAATTCGGGATCGGGCCTACAATGAGCAGTTCTTC.

Only a few counts were recorded for this clone. This sequence joins TRBV11-2 and TRBJ2-5, with 11 bases lining up with TRBD2. J lost 5 bases, V lost 4 bases, and 3 bases had no gene match. CDR3 length equals 14 residues. Germline lookup yields CDR1 SGHAT and CDR2 FQNNGV. This CDR3 is CASSSGLAEETQYF. CDR3 nucleotides: TGTGCCAGCAGCTCGGGACTAGCGGAGGAGACCCAGTACTTC.